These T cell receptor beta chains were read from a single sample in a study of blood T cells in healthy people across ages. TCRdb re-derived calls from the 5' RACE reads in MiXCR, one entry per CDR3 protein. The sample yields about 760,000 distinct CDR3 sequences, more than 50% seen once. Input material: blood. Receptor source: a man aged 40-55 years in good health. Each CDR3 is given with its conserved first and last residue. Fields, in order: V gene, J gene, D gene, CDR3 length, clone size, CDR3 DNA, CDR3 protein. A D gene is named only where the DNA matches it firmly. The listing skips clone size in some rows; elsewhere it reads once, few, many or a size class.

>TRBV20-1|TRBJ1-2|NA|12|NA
TGCAGTGCTAGCGAAGATTACTATGGCTACACCTTC
CSASEDYYGYTF
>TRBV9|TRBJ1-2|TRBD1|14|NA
TGTGCCAGCAGCGCCGGGACAGGGATCTATGGCTACACCTTC
CASSAGTGIYGYTF
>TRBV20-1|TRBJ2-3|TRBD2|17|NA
TGCAGTGCCCCAACTAGCGGGGGGGCATCGGGCACAGATACGCAGTATTTT
CSAPTSGGASGTDTQYF
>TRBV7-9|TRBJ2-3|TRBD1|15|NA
TGTGCCAGCAGCCCCGGGACAGGGGAGGCAGATACGCAGTATTTT
CASSPGTGEADTQYF
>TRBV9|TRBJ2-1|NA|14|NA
TGTGCCAGCAGCGGGTTGGGGGGGCGGAGTGAGCAGTTCTTC
CASSGLGGRSEQFF
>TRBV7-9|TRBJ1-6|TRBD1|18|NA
TGTGCCAGCAGCCCGCGGGCCCCGACGACAGGGCGTAATTCACCCCTCCACTTT
CASSPRAPTTGRNSPLHF
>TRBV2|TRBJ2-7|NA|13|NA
TGTGCCAGCCGGGCGATAGAAGTTTACGAGCAGTACTTC
CASRAIEVYEQYF
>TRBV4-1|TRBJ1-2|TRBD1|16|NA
TGCGCCAGCAGCCCGGTCGACAGGGGTGGTTCTCATGGCTACACCTTC
CASSPVDRGGSHGYTF
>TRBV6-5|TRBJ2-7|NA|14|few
TGTGCCAGTAGTAAAGGAACGGAGAACTACGAGCAGTACTTC
CASSKGTENYEQYF
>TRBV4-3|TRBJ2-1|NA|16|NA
TGCGCCAGCAGCCAAGATCAGAGGGTGGGGTACAATGAGCAGTTCTTC
CASSQDQRVGYNEQFF